This entry concerns a single T cell receptor (beta chain). What it binds is not known. The CDR3 is 13 residues long. The germline V gene encodes CDR1 MNHEY and CDR2 SVGAGI. Between the trimmed V and J ends, which lost 2 bases and 3 bases, there was a span of 7 bases. The table came from immunoSEQ multiplex PCR; TCRdb's copy has only in-frame clones and leaves some out. Of approximately 35,000 clones in the sample, more than 65% were seen once. This specimen comes from a study of STAT5B mutations in CD4+ large granular lymphocyte leukemia. Study results and limitations: No patients shared main leukemic clonotypes, though about 25% appeared at low frequency elsewhere.

Sequenced: CD4+ T cells from blood buffy coats. The sequence was obtained from a human donor in good health. V usage is TRBV6-5 and J usage is TRBJ1-1; D is uncertain. The CDR3 coding sequence is TGTGCCAGCAGTTACGAGCGAGACACTGAAGCTTTCTTT. This gives the protein CASSYERDTEAFF.